This T cell receptor (beta chain) stems from a study of Ad26.COV2.S vaccination and SARS-CoV-2 variants. Germline V lookup: CDR1 ENHRY, CDR2 SYGVKD. Trimming removed 2 bases at V and 9 bases at J, with 10 bases between. The CDR3 is made up of 12 amino acids. Treatment meaning: some 19 received Ad26.COV2.S at low or high dose, single or two shots; roughly five received placebo; per-sample allocation not given. Collection of samples fell on day 63 after the first vaccine or placebo injection. Clones were sequenced by immunoSEQ multiplex PCR, and TCRdb holds only the in-frame ones, with some missing. The sample yields 500,000 or so clones, 87% seen once.

The chain links TRBV10-3 to TRBJ1-1, with a possible D match to TRBD1 (5 bases). The TCR sequence derives from a person aged 18 to 59 who received the Ad26.COV2.S COVID-19 vaccine or a placebo. The specimen was peripheral blood, collected in a trial of Ad26.COV2.S vaccine versus placebo. The CDR3 region has the DNA TGTGCCATCAGTGAGGGGGCGAATCAAGCTTTCTTT. Translation gives CAISEGANQAFF.